This entry lists 10 T cell receptor beta chains sequenced from one sample in a study of T cell clonality in common variable immunodeficiency. TCRdb's copy holds only in-frame clones and misses some; the assay was immunoSEQ multiplex PCR. Singletons are absent from the sample, which has tens of thousands of clones. The sample was peripheral blood mononuclear cells. Receptor source: a person aged 18 to 70 in good health.

This clone appeared a few times. The read ends 3 residues shy of where the CDR3 ends; the end is completed using the germline J gene. The chain uses TRBV7-9 and TRBJ2-3, with 8 bases identical to TRBD2. CDR1 is SEHNR, CDR2 FQNEAQ, per germline (reference sequence). Losses at the gene ends were 3 bases for V and 1 base for J; bases not matched to a gene: 0. There are 14 residues in the CDR3. Incomplete CDR3 DNA: TGTGCCAGCAGCTTGACTAGCGGCACAGATACG. Amino acid sequence: CASSLTSGTDT. In full, the CDR3 reads CASSLTSGTDTQYF.

In this sample, this clone turned up many times. The read ends 3 residues shy of where the CDR3 ends; the end is completed using the germline J gene. The rearrangement joins TRBV6-2 or TRBV6-3 to TRBJ1-1; no reliable D call. This CDR3 spans 15 amino acids. Germline V gene data show CDR1 as MNHEY and CDR2 as SVGEGT. Deletions cut 2 bases from V and 0 bases from J, with 10 bases between. CDR3 loop: CASSYGPALNTEAFF. Incomplete CDR3 DNA: TGTGCCAGCAGTTACGGCCCCGCTCTGAACACTGAA.

There are many counts of this clone. The CDR3 is cut off 3 residues early in the read; its end comes from the germline J gene. The chain couples TRBV18 to TRBJ2-7; either TRBD1 or TRBD2 may fit D (5 bases each). Trimming removed 2 bases at V and 0 bases at J, with 11 bases between. The CDR3 has 15 amino acids. Germline CDR1 is KGHSH and CDR2 is LQKENI. Here the CDR3 reads CASSPRAGSSYEQYF. Incomplete CDR3 DNA: TGTGCCAGCTCACCAAGGGCAGGGAGCTCCTACGAG. Filled out from reference TRBV18 and TRBJ2-7, the complete variable domain reads NAGVMQNPRHLVRRRGQEARLRCSPMKGHSHVYWYRQLPEEGLKFMVYLQKENIIDESGMPKERFSAEFPKEGPSILRIQQVVRGDSAAYFCASSPRAGSSYEQYFGPGTRLTVT.

In this sample, this clone turned up many times. The read gets to within 3 residues of the CDR3 end, and the germline J gene fills in the rest. V gene TRBV30 combines with J gene TRBJ2-1; D is tentatively TRBD1 or TRBD2 (5 bases each). This CDR3 has 12 amino acids. Germline loops: CDR1 GTSNPN, CDR2 SVGIG (reference sequence). With 4 bases removed from V and 7 bases from J, the gap between germline ends came to 11 bases. This CDR3 reads CAWMRGTNEQFF. The DNA read from the CDR3 is TGTGCCTGGATGAGGGGAACGAATGAG.

Of note for this clone: The read ends 3 residues before the CDR3 terminus; that terminus is restored from the germline J gene. The V call is TRBV25-1, the J call TRBJ1-4, with 11 bases aligning to TRBD1. V was clipped by 7 bases and J by 8 bases; unmatched bases: 3. The CDR3 sequence is 13 residues long. Germline loops: CDR1 MGHDK, CDR2 SYGVNS. Partial CDR3 DNA: TGTGCCAGCACCAGGGACAGGGGGGAAAAA. Translated, it gives CASTRDRGEK. The complete CDR3 protein is CASTRDRGEKLFF.

At least ten counts were recorded for this clone. CDR3 protein: CAWSPRTGGSTGELFF. The part of the CDR3 DNA that was read is TGTGCCTGGAGTCCAAGGACAGGGGGTTCCACCGGGGAG. The rearrangement uses TRBV30 and TRBJ2-2, with TRBD1 matching over 10 bases. The sequenced fragment ends 3 residues before the CDR3 boundary, so the rest is inferred from the germline J gene. The germline gives CDR1 GTSNPN, CDR2 SVGIG (reference sequence). V gave up 2 bases and J gave up 4 bases; unmatched junction bases: 7. CDR3 length: 16 residues. The complete variable domain, with remaining parts taken from reference TRBV30 and TRBJ2-2, reads SQTIHQWPATLVQPVGSPLSLECTVEGTSNPNLYWYRQAAGRGLQLLFYSVGIGQISSEVPQNLSASRPQDRQFILSSKKLLLSDSGFYLCAWSPRTGGSTGELFFGEGSRLTVL.

This clone was detected ten times or more. The read ends 3 residues before the CDR3 terminus; that terminus is restored from the germline J gene. The chain combines TRBV20-1 with TRBJ2-7; possible D gene TRBD1, 5 bases. CDR1 is DFQATT and CDR2 is SNEGSKA in the germline V gene (reference sequence). The CDR3 is 13 amino acids. V was shortened by 3 bases and J by 3 bases, with 12 bases between the two germline ends. The part of the CDR3 DNA that was read is TGCAGTGCTAGGGTGGGGCGCGGCTACGAG. The encoded protein is CSARVGRGYE. The entire CDR3 protein is CSARVGRGYEQYF.

This clone was seen ten or more times. The CDR3 end falls 3 residues outside the read, so it is completed with the germline J gene. The chain recombines TRBV27 with TRBJ2-1, with TRBD1 matching over 7 bases. This CDR3 comprises 15 residues. Germline V gives CDR1 MNHEY, CDR2 SMNVEV (reference sequence). J gave up 0 bases and V 6 bases, and 5 bases lay outside the gene matches. The part of the CDR3 DNA that was read is TGTGCCAGCAGCGCCGGGACAGCCTCCTACAATGAG. Encoded protein: CASSAGTASYNE. The entire CDR3 is CASSAGTASYNEQFF.

This clone was observed many times. The read stops 3 residues short of the end of the CDR3; the missing end is completed from the germline J gene. This chain links TRBV6-1 with TRBJ2-1; TRBD1 matches 9 bases. V lost 3 bases and J lost 7; bases outside the gene matches: 7. Germline values: CDR1 MNHNS, CDR2 SASEGT. The CDR3 loop spans 15 amino acids. The part of the CDR3 DNA that was read is TGTGCCAGCAGTGATCCGGGACAGGGTTTGAATGAG. It encodes CASSDPGQGLNE. Given in full, the CDR3 is CASSDPGQGLNEQFF.

This clone was counted many times. The DNA ends 3 residues before the CDR3 does, and the rest of the CDR3 is filled in from the germline J gene. The chain links TRBV12-3 or TRBV12-4 to TRBJ2-3; 7 bases line up with TRBD2. This CDR3 region has 13 residues. The ends lost 5 bases at V and 3 bases at J; junction bases unmatched: 2. CDR3 sequence: CASSNSGTDTQYF. The covered CDR3 bases are TGTGCCAGCAGTAATAGCGGGACAGATACG.